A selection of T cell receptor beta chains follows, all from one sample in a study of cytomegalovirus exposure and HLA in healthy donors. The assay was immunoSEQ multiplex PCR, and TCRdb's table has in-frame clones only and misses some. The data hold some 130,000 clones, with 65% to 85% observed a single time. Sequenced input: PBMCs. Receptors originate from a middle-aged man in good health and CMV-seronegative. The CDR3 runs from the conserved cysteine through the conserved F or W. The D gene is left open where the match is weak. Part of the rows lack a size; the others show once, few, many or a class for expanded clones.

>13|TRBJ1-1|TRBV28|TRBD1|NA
CASSLGQGFEAFF
TGTGCCAGCAGTTTGGGACAGGGCTTTGAAGCTTTCTTT
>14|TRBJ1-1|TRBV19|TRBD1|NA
CARSTGVRGTEAFF
TGTGCCAGATCGACAGGGGTCCGGGGCACTGAAGCTTTCTTT
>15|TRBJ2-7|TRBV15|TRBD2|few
CATSRALLAGGEQYF
TGTGCCACCAGCAGAGCTTTACTAGCGGGAGGCGAGCAGTACTTC
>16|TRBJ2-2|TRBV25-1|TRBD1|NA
CASSEWDRGPAGELFF
TGTGCCAGCAGTGAATGGGACAGGGGGCCGGCCGGGGAGCTGTTTTTT
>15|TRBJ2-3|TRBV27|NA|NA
CASSRTEASTDTQYF
TGTGCCAGCAGCAGGACAGAAGCTAGCACAGATACGCAGTATTTT
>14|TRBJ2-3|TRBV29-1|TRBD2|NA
CSPSPGLAGDTQYF
TGCAGCCCTTCCCCGGGACTAGCGGGAGATACGCAGTATTTT
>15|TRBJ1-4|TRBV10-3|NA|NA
CAISEPGGADEKLFF
TGTGCCATCAGTGAGCCCGGGGGGGCAGATGAAAAACTGTTTTTT
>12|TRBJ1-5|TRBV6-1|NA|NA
CASNTGQQPQHF
TGTGCCAGCAATACAGGGCAACAGCCCCAGCATTTT
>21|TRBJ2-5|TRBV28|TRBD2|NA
CASSRTPSGVIQLAGGETQYF
TGTGCCAGCAGTCGCACCCCCTCGGGAGTAATTCAACTAGCGGGAGGCGAGACCCAGTACTTC
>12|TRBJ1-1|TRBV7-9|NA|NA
CASSLEAGEAFF
TGTGCCAGCAGCTTAGAGGCGGGTGAAGCTTTCTTT
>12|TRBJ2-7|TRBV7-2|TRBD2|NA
CASGLAGYEQYF
TGTGCCAGCGGGCTAGCGGGCTACGAGCAGTACTTC
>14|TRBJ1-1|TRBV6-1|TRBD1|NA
CASRLGQGGTEAFF
TGTGCCAGCAGATTGGGACAGGGGGGCACTGAAGCTTTCTTT
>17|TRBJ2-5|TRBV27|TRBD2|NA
CASSSYSTSGYQETQYF
TGTGCCAGCTCTTCCTATTCGACTAGCGGGTACCAAGAGACCCAGTACTTC
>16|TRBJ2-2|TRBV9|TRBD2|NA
CASTVGTSGNTGELFF
TGTGCCAGCACCGTCGGGACTAGCGGGAACACCGGGGAGCTGTTTTTT
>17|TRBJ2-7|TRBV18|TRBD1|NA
CASSQTFSGTGSYEQYF
TGTGCCAGCTCACAAACCTTCTCGGGGACAGGGTCCTACGAGCAGTACTTC
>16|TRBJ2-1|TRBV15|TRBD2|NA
CATSRGNGRAYNEQFF
TGTGCCACCAGCAGAGGAAACGGGAGGGCCTACAATGAGCAGTTCTTC
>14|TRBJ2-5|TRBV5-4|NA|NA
CASSSVSVQETQYF
TGTGCCAGCAGCTCCGTTTCGGTTCAAGAGACCCAGTACTTC
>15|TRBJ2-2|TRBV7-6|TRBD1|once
CASSLRDRGSGELFF
TGTGCCAGCAGCCTGAGGGACAGGGGCTCCGGGGAGCTGTTTTTT
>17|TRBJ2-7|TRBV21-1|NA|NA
CASSDSRGNRDLYEQYF
TGTGCCAGCAGCGACAGCCGGGGGAACAGAGACTTATACGAGCAGTACTTC
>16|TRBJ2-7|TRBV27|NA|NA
CASRTITGASPYEQYF
TGTGCCAGCAGGACCATTACAGGAGCAAGCCCCTACGAGCAGTACTTC
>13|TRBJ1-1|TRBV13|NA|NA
CASSIWAGGEAFF
TGTGCCAGCAGCATCTGGGCCGGGGGGGAAGCTTTCTTT
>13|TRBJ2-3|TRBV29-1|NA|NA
CSGETARTDTQYF
TGCAGCGGTGAAACAGCCCGCACAGATACGCAGTATTTT